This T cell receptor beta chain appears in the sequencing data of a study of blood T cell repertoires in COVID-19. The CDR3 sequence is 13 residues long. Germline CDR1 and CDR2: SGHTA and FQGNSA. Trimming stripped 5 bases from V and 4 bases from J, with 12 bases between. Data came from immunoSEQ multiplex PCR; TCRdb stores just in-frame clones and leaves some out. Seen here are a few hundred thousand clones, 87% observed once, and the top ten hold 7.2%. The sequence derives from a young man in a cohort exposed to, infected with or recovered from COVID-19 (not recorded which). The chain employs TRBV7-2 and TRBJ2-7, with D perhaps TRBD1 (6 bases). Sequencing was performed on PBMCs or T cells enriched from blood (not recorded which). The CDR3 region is CASSAPGVYEQYF. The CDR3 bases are TGTGCCAGCAGCGCCCCAGGGGTTTACGAGCAGTACTTC.